The source of this T cell receptor beta chain is a study of OX40 agonist ivuxolimab in advanced cancers. The method was immunoSEQ multiplex PCR; TCRdb's version includes in-frame clones alone and lacks a portion of them. Altogether roughly 63,000 clones are present, approximately 89% being singletons, with the ten largest covering approximately 2%. Drawing of blood for sampling happened at baseline, at cycle 4 day 1, and at cycle 7 day 1. The germline V gene encodes CDR1 SGHNT and CDR2 YYREEE (reference sequence). CDR3 length equals 15 residues. V shed 0 bases and J 0 bases; nucleotides not matched to a gene: 2.

The receptor comes from an adult with an advanced solid tumor such as melanoma, head and neck, liver or kidney cancer. V is TRBV5-4 and J is TRBJ2-7; 8 nucleotides align to TRBD1. Sequenced here: CD4+ or CD8+ T cells sorted from blood, sampled in a trial of the OX40 agonist ivuxolimab. CDR3 in amino acids: CASSLGQGSSYEQYF. In DNA, the CDR3 is TGTGCCAGCAGCTTGGGACAGGGGAGCTCCTACGAGCAGTACTTC.